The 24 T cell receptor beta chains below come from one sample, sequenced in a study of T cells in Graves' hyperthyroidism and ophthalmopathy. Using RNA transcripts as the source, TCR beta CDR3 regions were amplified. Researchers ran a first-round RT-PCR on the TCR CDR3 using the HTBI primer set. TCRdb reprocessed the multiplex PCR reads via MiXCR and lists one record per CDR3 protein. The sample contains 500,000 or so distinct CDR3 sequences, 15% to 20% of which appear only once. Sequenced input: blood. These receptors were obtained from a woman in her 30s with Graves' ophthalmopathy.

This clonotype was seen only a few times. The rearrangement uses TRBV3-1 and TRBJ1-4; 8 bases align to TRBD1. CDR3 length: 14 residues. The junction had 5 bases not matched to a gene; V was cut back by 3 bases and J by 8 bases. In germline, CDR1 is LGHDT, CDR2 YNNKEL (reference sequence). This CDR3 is CASSQQGAQEKLFF. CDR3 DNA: TGTGCCAGCAGCCAGCAGGGGGCGCAGGAAAAACTGTTTTTT. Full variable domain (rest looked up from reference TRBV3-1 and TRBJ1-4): DTAVSQTPKYLVTQMGNDKSIKCEQNLGHDTMYWYKQDSKKFLKIMFSYNNKELIINETVPNRFSPKSPDKAHLNLHINSLELGDSAVYFCASSQQGAQEKLFFGSGTQLSVL.

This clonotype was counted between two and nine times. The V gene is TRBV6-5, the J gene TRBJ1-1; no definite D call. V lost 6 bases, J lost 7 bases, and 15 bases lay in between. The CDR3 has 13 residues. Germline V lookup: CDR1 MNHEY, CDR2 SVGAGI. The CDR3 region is CASSYGITFEAFF. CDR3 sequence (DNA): TGTGCCAGCAGCTACGGGATCACGTTTGAAGCTTTCTTT.

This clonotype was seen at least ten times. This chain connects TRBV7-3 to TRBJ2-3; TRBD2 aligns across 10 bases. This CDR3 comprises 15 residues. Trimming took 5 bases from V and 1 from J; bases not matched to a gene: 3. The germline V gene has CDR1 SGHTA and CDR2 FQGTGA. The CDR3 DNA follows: TGTGCCAGCAGCATGCTAGCGGGAGGCACAGATACGCAGTATTTT. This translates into CASSMLAGGTDTQYF.

CDR3 residues: CSAHGTVLSNQPQHF. DNA of the CDR3: TGCAGTGCTCACGGGACAGTCCTTAGCAATCAGCCCCAGCATTTT. This chain links TRBV20-1 with TRBJ1-5; 7 positions agree with TRBD1. Germline values: CDR1 DFQATT, CDR2 SNEGSKA (reference sequence). The CDR3 sequence is 15 residues long. With 5 bases clipped from V and 0 bases from J, the junction kept 7 bases outside the gene matches.

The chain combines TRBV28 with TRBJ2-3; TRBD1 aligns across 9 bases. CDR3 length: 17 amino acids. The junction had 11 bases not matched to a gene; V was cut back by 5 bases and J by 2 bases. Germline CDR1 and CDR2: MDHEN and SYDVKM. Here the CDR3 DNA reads TGTGCCAGCAGTCCACCCAGGACAGGGGCGTCCACAGATACGCAGTATTTT. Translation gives CASSPPRTGASTDTQYF.

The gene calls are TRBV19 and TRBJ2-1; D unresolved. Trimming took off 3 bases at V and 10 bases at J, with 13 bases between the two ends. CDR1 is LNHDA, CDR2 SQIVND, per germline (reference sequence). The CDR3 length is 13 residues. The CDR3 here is CASSIGIFIEQFF. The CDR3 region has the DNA TGTGCCAGTAGTATCGGCATCTTTATAGAGCAGTTCTTC. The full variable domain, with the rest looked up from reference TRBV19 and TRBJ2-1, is DGGITQSPKYLFRKEGQNVTLSCEQNLNHDAMYWYRQDPGQGLRLIYYSQIVNDFQKGDIAEGYSVSREKKESFPLTVTSAQKNPTAFYLCASSIGIFIEQFFGPGTRLTVL.

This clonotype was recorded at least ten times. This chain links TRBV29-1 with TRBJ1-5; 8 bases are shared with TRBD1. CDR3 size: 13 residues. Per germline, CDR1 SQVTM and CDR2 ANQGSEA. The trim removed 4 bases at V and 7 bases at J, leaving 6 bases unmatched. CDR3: CSVGQGARQPQHF. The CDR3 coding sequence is TGCAGCGTTGGCCAGGGGGCACGGCAGCCCCAGCATTTT. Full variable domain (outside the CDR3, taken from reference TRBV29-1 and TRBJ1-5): SAVISQKPSRDICQRGTSLTIQCQVDSQVTMMFWYRQQPGQSLTLIATANQGSEATYESGFVIDKFPISRPNLTFSTLTVSNMSPEDSSIYLCSVGQGARQPQHFGDGTRLSIL.

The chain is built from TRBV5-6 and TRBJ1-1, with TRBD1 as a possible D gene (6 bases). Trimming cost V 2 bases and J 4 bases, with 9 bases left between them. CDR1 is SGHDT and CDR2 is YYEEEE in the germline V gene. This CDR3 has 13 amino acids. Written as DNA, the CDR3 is TGTGCCAGCAGCTTTACAGGGTTCACTGAAGCTTTCTTT. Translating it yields CASSFTGFTEAFF.

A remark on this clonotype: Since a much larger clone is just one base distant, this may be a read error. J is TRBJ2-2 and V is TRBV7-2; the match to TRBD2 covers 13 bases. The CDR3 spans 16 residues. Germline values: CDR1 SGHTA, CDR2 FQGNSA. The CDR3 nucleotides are TGTGCCAGCAGCATAAGGACTAGCGGGAGCACCGGGGAGCTGTCTTTT. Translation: CASSIRTSGSTGELSF.

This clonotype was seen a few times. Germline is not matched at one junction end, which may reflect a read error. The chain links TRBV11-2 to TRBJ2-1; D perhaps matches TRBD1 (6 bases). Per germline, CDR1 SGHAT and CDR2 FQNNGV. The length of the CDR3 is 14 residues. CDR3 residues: CASSTGSSYDEQFF. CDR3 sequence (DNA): TGTGCCAGCTCAACAGGGAGTTCCTACGATGAGCAGTTCTTC.

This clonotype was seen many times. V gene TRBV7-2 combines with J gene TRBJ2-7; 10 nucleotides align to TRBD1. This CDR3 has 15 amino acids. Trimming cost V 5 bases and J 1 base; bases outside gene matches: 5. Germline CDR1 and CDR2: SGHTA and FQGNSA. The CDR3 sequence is CASSQDRGISYEQYF. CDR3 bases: TGTGCCAGCAGCCAGGACAGGGGGATTTCCTACGAGCAGTACTTC.

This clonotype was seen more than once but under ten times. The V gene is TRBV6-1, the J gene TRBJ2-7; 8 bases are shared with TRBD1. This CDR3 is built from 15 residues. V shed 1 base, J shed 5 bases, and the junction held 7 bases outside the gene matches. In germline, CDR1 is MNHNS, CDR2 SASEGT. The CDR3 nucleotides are TGTGCCAGCAGTGAAGGGAGCAGGGGGCTACACGAGCAGTACTTC. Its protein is CASSEGSRGLHEQYF.

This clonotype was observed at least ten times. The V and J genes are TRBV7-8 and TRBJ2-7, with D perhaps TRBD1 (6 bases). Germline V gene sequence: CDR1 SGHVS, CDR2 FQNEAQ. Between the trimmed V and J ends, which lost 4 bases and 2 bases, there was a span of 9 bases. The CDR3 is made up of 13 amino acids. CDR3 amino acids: CASSSTGAYEQYF. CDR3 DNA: TGTGCCAGCAGCTCGACAGGAGCCTACGAGCAGTACTTC. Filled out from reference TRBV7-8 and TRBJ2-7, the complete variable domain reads GAGVSQSPRYKVAKRGQDVALRCDPISGHVSLFWYQQALGQGPEFLTYFQNEAQLDKSGLPSDRFFAERPEGSVSTLKIQRTQQEDSAVYLCASSSTGAYEQYFGPGTRLTVT.

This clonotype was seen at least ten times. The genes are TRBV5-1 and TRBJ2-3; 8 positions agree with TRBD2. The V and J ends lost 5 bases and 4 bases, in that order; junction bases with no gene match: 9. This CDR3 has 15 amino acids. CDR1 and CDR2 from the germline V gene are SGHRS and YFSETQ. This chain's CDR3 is CASRSSGSGADTQYF. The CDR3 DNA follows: TGCGCCAGCAGATCAAGCGGGAGCGGGGCAGATACGCAGTATTTT.

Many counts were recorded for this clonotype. The CDR3 region has the DNA TGTGCCAGCAACGAGCTCAGGGAAGCGGGTACGCAGTATTTT. Its protein product is CASNELREAGTQYF. This rearrangement joins TRBV28 to TRBJ2-3; D may be TRBD2 (6 bases). This CDR3 spans 14 amino acids. V lost 7 bases, J lost 8 bases, and 19 bases lay in between. In germline, CDR1 is MDHEN, CDR2 SYDVKM.

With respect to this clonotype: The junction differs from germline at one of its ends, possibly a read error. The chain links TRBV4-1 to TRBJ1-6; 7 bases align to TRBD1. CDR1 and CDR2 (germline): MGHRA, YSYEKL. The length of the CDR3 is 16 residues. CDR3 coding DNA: TGCGCCAGCGGCCACCAACAGGGGAACTATAATTCACCCCTCCACTTT. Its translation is CASGHQQGNYNSPLHF.

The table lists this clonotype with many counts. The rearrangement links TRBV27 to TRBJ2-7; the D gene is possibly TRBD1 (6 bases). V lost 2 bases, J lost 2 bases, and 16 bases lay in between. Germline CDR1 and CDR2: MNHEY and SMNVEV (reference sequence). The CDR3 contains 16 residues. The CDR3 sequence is CASSLIDQGHAYEQYF. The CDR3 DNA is TGTGCCAGCAGTTTAATAGATCAGGGACACGCCTACGAGCAGTACTTC.

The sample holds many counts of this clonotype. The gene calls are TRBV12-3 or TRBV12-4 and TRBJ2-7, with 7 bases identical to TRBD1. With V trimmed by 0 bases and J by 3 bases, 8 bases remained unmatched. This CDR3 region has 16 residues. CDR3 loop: CASSLAQGPMIYEQYF. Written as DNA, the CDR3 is TGTGCCAGCAGTTTAGCACAGGGGCCTATGATCTACGAGCAGTACTTC.

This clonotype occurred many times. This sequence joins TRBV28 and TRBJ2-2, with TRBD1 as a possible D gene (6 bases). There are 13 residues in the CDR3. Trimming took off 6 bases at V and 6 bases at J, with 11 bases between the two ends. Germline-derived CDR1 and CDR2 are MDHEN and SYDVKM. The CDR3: CASRGDIAGELFF. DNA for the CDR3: TGTGCCAGCAGGGGGGACATCGCCGGGGAGCTGTTTTTT.

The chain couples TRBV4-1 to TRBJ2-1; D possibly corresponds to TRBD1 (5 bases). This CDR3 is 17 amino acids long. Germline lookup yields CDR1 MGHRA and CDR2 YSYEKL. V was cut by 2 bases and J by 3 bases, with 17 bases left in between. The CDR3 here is CASSQLIPRASYNEQFF. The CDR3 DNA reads TGCGCCAGCAGCCAATTGATTCCCAGGGCAAGCTACAATGAGCAGTTCTTC.

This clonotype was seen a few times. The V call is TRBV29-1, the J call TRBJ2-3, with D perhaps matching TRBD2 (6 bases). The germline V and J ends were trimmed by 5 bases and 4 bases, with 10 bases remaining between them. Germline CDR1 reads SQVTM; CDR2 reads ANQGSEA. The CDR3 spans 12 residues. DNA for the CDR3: TGCAGCGTTAGGCGGGGCTCAGATACGCAGTATTTT. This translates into CSVRRGSDTQYF.

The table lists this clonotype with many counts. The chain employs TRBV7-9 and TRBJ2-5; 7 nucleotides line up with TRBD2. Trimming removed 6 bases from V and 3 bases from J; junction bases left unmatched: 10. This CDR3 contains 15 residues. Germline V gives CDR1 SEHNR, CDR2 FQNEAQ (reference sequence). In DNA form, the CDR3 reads TGTGCCAGCAGAGTTCGTGCGGGAGTGGAAGAGACCCAGTACTTC. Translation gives CASRVRAGVEETQYF.

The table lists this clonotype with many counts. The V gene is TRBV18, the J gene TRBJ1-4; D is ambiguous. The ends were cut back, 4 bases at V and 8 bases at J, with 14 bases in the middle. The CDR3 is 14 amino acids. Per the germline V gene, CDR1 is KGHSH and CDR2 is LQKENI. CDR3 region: CASSHTAQREKLFF. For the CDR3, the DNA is TGTGCCAGCTCACACACCGCCCAGAGAGAAAAACTGTTTTTT.

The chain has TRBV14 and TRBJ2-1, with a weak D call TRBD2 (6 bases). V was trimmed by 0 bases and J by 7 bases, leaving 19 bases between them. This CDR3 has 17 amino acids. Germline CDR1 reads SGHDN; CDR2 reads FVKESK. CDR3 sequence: CASSQEGGWGSRNEQFF. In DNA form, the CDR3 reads TGTGCCAGCAGCCAAGAGGGAGGTTGGGGAAGTAGGAATGAGCAGTTCTTC. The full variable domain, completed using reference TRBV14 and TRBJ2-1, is EAGVTQFPSHSVIEKGQTVTLRCDPISGHDNLYWYRRVMGKEIKFLLHFVKESKQDESGMPNNRFLAERTGGTYSTLKVQPAELEDSGVYFCASSQEGGWGSRNEQFFGPGTRLTVL.